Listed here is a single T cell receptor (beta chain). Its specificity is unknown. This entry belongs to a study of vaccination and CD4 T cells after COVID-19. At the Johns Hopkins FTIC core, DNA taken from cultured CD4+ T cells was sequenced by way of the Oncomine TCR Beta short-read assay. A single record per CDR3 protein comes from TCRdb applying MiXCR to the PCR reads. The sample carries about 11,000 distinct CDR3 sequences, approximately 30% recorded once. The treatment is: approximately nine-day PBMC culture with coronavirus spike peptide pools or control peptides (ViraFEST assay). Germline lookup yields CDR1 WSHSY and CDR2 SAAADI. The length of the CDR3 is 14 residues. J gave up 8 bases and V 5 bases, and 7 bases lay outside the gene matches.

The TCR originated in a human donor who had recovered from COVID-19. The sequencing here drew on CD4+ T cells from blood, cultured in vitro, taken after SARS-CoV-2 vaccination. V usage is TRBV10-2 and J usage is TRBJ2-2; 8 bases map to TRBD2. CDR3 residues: CASSPDGGAGELFF. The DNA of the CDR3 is TGCGCCAGCAGTCCGGACGGGGGGGCAGGGGAGCTGTTTTTT.